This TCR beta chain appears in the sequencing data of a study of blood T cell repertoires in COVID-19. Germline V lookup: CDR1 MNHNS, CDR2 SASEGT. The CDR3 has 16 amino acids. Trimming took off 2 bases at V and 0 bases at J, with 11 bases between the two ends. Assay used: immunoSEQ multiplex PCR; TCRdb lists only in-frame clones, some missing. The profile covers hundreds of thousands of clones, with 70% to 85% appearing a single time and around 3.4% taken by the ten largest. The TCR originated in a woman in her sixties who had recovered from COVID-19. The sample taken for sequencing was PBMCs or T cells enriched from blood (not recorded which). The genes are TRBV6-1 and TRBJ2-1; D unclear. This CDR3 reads CASSELAASSYNEQFF. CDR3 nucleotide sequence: TGTGCCAGCAGTGAATTAGCCGCGAGCTCCTACAATGAGCAGTTCTTC.